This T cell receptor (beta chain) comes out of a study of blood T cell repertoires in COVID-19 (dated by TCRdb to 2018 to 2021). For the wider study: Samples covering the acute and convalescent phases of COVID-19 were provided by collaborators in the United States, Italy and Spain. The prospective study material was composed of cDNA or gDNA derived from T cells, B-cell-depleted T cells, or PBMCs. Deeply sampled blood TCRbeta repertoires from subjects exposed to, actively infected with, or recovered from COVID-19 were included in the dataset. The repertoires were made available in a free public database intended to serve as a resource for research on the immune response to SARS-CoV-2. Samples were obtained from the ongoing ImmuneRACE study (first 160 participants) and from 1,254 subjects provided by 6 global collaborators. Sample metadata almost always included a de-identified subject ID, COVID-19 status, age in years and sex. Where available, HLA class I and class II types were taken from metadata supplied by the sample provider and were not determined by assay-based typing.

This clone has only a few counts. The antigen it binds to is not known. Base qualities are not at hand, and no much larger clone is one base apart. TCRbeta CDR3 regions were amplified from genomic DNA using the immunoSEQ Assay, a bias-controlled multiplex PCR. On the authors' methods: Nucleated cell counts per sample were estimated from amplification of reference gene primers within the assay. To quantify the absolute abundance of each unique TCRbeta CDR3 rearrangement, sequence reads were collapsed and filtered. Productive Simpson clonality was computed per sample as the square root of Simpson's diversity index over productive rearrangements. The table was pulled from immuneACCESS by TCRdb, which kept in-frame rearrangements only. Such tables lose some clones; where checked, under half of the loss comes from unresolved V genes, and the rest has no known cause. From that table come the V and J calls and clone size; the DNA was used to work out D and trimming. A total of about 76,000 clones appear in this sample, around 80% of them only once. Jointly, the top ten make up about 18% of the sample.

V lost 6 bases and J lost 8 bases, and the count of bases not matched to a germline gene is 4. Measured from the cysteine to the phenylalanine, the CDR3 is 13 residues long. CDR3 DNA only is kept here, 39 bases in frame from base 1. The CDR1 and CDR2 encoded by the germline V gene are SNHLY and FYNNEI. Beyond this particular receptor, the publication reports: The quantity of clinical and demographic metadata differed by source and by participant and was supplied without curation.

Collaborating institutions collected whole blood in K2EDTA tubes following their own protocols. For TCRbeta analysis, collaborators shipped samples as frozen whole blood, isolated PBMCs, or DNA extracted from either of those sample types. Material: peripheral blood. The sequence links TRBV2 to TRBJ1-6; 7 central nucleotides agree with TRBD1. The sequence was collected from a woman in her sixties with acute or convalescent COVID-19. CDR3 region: CASSRDRDSPLHF. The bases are TGTGCCAGCAGCCGGGACAGAGATTCACCCCTCCACTTT.